This T cell receptor (beta chain) stems from a study of TIL therapy for anti-PD-1-resistant metastatic lung cancer. General study findings and limits: Patients were highly selected, enriched for treatment-naive, never-smoker and oncogene-addicted cases.

The immunoSEQ assay was v3. Here immunoSEQ multiplex PCR was the method, and the copy in TCRdb shows in-frame clones only, minus some. Seen here are about 52,000 clones, less than 80% observed once, and the top ten hold 4% to 6%. As regards this clone: The antigen is unknown.

Trimming shortened V by 4 bases and J by 2 bases, and 15 bases separated the two germline ends. The CDR3 loop spans 15 amino acids. CDR1 and CDR2 from the germline V gene are LNHDA and SQIVND (reference sequence). Time point of the sample: pre-treatment sample, taken before nivolumab and TIL therapy. The TCR originated in a woman aged 25-80 years with non-small cell lung cancer. The sequencing here drew on blood, taken at baseline. The V and J genes are TRBV19 and TRBJ2-7; no clear D gene. The CDR3 region has the DNA TGTGCCAGTAGTAAGCCCCGGACCGAACCCTACGAGCAGTACTTC. Amino acid sequence: CASSKPRTEPYEQYF.